Reported below is one TCR beta chain. Its antigen remains unidentified. This entry comes from a study of shared clonotypes between healthy human individuals. V was cut by 10 bases and J by 1 base, with 15 bases left in between. Per the germline V gene, CDR1 is ENHRY and CDR2 is SYGVKD. The CDR3 has 14 residues. Across several immunoSEQ plates, the genomic DNA of each subset was split evenly. Bulk PBMC genomic DNA spanned ten immunoSEQ deep plates. Clones were sequenced by immunoSEQ multiplex PCR, and TCRdb holds only the in-frame ones, with some missing. Among about 460,000 clones listed, approximately 77% were seen once. Study conclusions and caveats: In this cohort, only blood was sampled, and tissue repertoires likely differ.

With unsorted samples, genomic DNA was obtained from 90 million to 95 million PBMCs. The specimen sequenced was PBMCs. The V call is TRBV10-3, the J call TRBJ2-3; D possibly corresponds to TRBD2 (5 bases). This receptor was obtained from a woman aged 40 to 50 in good health. Some clones in this sample may be carry-over from other donors' samples. The CDR3 is CASSFGEGTDTQYF. CDR3 in DNA: TGTGCCAGCTCGTTCGGGGAAGGCACAGATACGCAGTATTTT.